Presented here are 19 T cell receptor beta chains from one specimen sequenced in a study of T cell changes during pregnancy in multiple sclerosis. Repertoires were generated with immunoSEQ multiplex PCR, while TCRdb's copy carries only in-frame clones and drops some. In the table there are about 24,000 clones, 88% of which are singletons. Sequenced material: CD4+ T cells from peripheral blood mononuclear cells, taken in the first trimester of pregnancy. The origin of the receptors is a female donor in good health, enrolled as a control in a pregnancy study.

This CDR3 reads CASSMGGTVYGYTF. DNA for the CDR3: TGTGCCAGCAGCATGGGAGGCACCGTCTATGGCTACACCTTC. V usage is TRBV28 and J usage is TRBJ1-2; D call uncertain. Germline V gene data show CDR1 as MDHEN and CDR2 as SYDVKM. The length of the CDR3 is 14 residues. V was shortened by 6 bases and J by 4 bases, with 15 bases between the two germline ends.

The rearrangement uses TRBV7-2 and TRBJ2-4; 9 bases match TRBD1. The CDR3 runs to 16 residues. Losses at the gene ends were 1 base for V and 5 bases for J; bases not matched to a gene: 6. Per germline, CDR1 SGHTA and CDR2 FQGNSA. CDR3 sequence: CASSLVTGGPQNIQYF. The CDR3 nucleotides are TGTGCCAGCAGCTTAGTAACAGGGGGCCCTCAAAACATTCAGTACTTC. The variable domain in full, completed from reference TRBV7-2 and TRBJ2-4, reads GAGVSQSPSNKVTEKGKDVELRCDPISGHTALYWYRQSLGQGLEFLIYFQGNSAPDKSGLPSDRFSAERTGGSVSTLTIQRTQQEDSAVYLCASSLVTGGPQNIQYFGAGTRLSVL.

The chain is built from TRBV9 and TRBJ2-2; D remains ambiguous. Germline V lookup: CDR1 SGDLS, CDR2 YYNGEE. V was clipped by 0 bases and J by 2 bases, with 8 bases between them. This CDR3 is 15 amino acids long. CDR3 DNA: TGTGCCAGCAGCGTAGATGGCAGAAACACCGGGGAGCTGTTTTTT. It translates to CASSVDGRNTGELFF.

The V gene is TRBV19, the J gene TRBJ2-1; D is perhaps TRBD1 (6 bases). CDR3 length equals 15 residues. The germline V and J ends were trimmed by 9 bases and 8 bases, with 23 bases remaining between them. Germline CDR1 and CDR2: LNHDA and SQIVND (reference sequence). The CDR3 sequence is CASKASGTGTYEQFF. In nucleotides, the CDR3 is TGTGCCAGCAAAGCGTCGGGGACCGGGACATATGAGCAGTTCTTC.

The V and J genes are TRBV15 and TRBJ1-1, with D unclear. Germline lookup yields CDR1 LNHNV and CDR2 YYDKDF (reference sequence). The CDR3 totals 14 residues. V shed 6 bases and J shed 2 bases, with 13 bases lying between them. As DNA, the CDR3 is TGTGCCACCAGGGCCCTCGATGTAAACACTGAAGCTTTCTTT. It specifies CATRALDVNTEAFF.

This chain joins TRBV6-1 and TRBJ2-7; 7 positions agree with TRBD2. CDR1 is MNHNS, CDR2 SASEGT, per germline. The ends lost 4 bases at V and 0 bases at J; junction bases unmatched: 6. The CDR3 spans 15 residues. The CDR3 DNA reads TGTGCCAGCAGTGTGGGGGGGACTAACTCCTACGAGCAGTACTTC. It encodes CASSVGGTNSYEQYF.

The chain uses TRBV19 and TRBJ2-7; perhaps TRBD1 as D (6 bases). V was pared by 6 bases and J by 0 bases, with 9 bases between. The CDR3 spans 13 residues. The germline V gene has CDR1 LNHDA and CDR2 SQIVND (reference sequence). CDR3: CASSPTGSYEQYF. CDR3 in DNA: TGTGCCAGTAGCCCGACAGGCTCCTACGAGCAGTACTTC. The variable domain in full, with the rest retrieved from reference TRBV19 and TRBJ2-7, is DGGITQSPKYLFRKEGQNVTLSCEQNLNHDAMYWYRQDPGQGLRLIYYSQIVNDFQKGDIAEGYSVSREKKESFPLTVTSAQKNPTAFYLCASSPTGSYEQYFGPGTRLTVT.

The CDR3 DNA reads TGCAGCGTTGGTGGCGGGAGGGCCTCGTCAGATACGCAGTATTTT. Translation: CSVGGGRASSDTQYF. V gene TRBV29-1 combines with J gene TRBJ2-3, with 9 bases that match TRBD2. The V and J ends lost 4 bases and 4 bases, in that order; junction bases with no gene match: 9. The CDR3 sequence is 15 residues long. The germline V gene encodes CDR1 SQVTM and CDR2 ANQGSEA.

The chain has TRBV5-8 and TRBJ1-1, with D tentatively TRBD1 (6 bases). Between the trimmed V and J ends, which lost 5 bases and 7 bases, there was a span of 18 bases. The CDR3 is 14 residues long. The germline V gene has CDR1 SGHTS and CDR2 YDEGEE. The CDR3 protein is CASRSIEARGEAFF. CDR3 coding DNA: TGTGCCAGCAGATCCATTGAGGCCAGGGGTGAAGCTTTCTTT.

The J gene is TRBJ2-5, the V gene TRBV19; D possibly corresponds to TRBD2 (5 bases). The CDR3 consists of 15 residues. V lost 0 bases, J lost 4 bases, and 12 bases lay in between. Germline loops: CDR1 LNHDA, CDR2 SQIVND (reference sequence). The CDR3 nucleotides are TGTGCCAGTAGTATAGACGGCGGGCCTGGAGAGACCCAGTACTTC. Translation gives CASSIDGGPGETQYF.

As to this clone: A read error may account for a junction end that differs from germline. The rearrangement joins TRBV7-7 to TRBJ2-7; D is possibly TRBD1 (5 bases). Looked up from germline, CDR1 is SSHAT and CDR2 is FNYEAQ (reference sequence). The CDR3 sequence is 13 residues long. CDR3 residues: CASSLRVQEEQYF. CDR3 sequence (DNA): TGTGCTAGCAGCTTACGCGTACAGGAAGAGCAGTACTTC.

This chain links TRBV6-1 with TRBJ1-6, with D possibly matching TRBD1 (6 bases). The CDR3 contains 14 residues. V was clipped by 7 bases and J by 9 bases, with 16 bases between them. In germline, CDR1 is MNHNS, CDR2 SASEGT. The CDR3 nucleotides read TGTGCCAGCATTGAGGACAGCTTGCGTTCACCCCTCCACTTT. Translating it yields CASIEDSLRSPLHF.

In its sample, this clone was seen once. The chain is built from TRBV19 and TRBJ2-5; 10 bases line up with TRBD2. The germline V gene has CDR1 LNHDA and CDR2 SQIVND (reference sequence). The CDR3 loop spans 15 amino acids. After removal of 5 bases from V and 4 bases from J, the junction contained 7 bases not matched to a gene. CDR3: CASSPRQREGETQYF. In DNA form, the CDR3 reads TGTGCCAGTAGTCCCCGCCAGCGGGAGGGAGAGACCCAGTACTTC.

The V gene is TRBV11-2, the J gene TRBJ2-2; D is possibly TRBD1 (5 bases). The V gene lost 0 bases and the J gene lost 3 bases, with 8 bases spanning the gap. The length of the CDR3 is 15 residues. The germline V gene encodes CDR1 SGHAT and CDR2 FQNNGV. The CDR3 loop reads CASSLEGPHTGELFF. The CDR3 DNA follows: TGTGCCAGCAGCTTAGAGGGGCCCCACACCGGGGAGCTGTTTTTT. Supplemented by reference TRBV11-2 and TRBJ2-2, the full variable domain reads EAGVAQSPRYKIIEKRQSVAFWCNPISGHATLYWYQQILGQGPKLLIQFQNNGVVDDSQLPKDRFSAERLKGVDSTLKIQPAKLEDSAVYLCASSLEGPHTGELFFGEGSRLTVL.

In nucleotides, the CDR3 is TGTGCCAGCAGCACCCTACTAGCGCCAATCTCTGGGGCCAACGTCCTGACTTTC. This codes for CASSTLLAPISGANVLTF. The chain combines TRBV5-5 with TRBJ2-6, with 7 bases that match TRBD2. V trimming: 4 bases; J trimming: 0 bases; junction bases outside the gene matches: 10. The germline CDR1 and CDR2 sequences are SGHKS and YYEKEE (reference sequence). There are 18 residues in the CDR3.

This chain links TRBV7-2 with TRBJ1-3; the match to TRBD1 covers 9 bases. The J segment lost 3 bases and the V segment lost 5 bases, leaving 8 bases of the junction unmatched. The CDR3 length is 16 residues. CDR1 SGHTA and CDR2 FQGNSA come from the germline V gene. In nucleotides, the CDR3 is TGTGCCAGCAGCCCAAGACAGGGGGGCGTTGGAAACACCATATATTTT. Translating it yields CASSPRQGGVGNTIYF.

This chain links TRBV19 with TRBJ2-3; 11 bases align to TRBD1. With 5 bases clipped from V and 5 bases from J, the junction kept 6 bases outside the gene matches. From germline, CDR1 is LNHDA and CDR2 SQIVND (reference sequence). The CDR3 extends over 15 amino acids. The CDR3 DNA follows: TGTGCCAGTAGTCTCCCGGGACAGGGGGGAGATACGCAGTATTTT. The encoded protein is CASSLPGQGGDTQYF.

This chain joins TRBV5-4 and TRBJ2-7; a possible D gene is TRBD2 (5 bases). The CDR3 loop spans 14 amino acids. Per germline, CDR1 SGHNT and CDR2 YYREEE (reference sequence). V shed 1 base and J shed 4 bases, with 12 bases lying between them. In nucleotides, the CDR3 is TGTGCCAGCAGCTTGCGAGGGAACTCATACGAGCAGTACTTC. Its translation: CASSLRGNSYEQYF.

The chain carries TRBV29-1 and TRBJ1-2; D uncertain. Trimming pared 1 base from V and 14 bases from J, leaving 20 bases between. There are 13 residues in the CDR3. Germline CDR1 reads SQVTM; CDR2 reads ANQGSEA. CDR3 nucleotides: TGCAGCGTTGAAGTGTGGCAGACCTATGGAGAGACCTTC. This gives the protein CSVEVWQTYGETF.